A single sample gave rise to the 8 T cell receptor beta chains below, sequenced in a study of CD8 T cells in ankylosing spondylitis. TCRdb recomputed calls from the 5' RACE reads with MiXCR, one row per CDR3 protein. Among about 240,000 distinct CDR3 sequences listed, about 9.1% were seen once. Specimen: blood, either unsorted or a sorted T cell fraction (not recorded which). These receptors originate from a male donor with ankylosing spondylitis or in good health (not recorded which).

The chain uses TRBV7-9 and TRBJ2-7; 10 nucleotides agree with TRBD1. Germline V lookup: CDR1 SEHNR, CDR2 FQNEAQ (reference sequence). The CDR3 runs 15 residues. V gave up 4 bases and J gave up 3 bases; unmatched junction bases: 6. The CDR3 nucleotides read TGTGCCAGCAGCTCAAGACAGGGGGCGTTCTACGAGCAGTACTTC. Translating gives CASSSRQGAFYEQYF.

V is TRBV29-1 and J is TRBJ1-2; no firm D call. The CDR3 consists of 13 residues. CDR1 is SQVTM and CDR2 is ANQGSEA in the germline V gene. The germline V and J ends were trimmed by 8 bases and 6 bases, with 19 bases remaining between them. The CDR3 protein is CSILESRVDGYTF. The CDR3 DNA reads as TGCAGCATTCTAGAGAGCCGTGTGGATGGCTACACCTTC.

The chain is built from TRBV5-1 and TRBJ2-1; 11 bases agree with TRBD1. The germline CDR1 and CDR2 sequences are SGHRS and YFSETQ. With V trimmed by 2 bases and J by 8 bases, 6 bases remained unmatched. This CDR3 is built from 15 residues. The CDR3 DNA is TGCGCCAGCAGCTTTGGACAGGGGGCTAACTATGAGCAGTTCTTC. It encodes CASSFGQGANYEQFF.

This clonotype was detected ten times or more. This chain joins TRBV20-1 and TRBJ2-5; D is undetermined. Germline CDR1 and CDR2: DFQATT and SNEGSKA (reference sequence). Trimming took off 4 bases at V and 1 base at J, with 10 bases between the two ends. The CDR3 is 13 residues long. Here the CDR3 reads CSATSPSQETQYF. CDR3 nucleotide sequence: TGCAGTGCTACCTCTCCGAGCCAAGAGACCCAGTACTTC.

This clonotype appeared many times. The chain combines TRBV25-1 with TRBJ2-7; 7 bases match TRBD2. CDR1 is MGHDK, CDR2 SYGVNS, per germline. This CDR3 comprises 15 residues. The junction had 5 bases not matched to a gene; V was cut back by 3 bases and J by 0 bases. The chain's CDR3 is CASSDPSGNSYEQYF. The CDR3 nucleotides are TGTGCCAGCAGTGACCCTAGCGGCAACTCCTACGAGCAGTACTTC.

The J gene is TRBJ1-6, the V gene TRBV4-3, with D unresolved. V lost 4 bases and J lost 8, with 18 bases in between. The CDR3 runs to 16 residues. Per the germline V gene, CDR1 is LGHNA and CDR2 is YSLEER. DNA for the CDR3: TGCGCCAGCAGCCCTAGACCTTTAAAAGGAGATTCACCCCTCCACTTT. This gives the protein CASSPRPLKGDSPLHF.

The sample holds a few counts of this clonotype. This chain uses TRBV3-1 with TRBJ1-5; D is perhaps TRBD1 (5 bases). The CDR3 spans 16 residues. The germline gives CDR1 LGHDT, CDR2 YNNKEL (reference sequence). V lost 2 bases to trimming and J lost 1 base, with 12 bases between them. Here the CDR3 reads CASSQRDRGSNQPQHF. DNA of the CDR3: TGTGCCAGCAGCCAAAGGGATCGGGGGAGCAATCAGCCCCAGCATTTT.

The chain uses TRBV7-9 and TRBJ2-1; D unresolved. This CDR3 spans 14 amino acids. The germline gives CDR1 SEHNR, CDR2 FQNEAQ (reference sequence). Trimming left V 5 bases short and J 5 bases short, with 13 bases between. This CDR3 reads CASSLRALDNEQFF. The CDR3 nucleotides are TGTGCCAGCAGCCTCCGGGCTTTAGACAATGAGCAGTTCTTC.